The 4 T cell receptor beta chains below all came from one sample that was sequenced in a study of radiotherapy plus CTLA-4 blockade in lung cancer. TCRdb's copy holds only in-frame clones and misses some; the assay was immunoSEQ multiplex PCR. The sample records 65,000 to 90,000 clones, over 75% being singletons. Sequenced here: peripheral blood, sampled from a patient treated with radiotherapy plus ipilimumab. The receptors shown here come from a human donor with non-small cell lung cancer that progressed on radiotherapy plus ipilimumab.

V and J are TRBV27 and TRBJ2-1; maybe TRBD1 (6 bases). This CDR3 has 17 residues. V shed 6 bases and J shed 2 bases, with 20 bases lying between them. The germline V gene has CDR1 MNHEY and CDR2 SMNVEV (reference sequence). CDR3 region: CASSSRTVAVTYNEQFF. As DNA, the CDR3 is TGTGCCAGCAGCTCTAGGACAGTGGCGGTTACCTACAATGAGCAGTTCTTC.

CDR3 sequence (DNA): TGCGCCAGCAGCCAAGTACACTCCCCCCTCAATGAGCAGTTCTTC. This codes for CASSQVHSPLNEQFF. The chain is built from TRBV4-1 and TRBJ2-1; D remains unclear. The CDR3 is made up of 15 amino acids. V was clipped by 1 base and J by 6 bases, with 13 bases between them. Germline CDR1 reads MGHRA; CDR2 reads YSYEKL.

The rearrangement links TRBV6-5 to TRBJ2-5; TRBD1 matches 7 bases. Unmatched junction bases numbered 2, after V lost 4 bases and J lost 3 bases. The CDR3 has 13 amino acids. The V gene's germline CDR1 is MNHEY and CDR2 SVGAGI. The CDR3 bases are TGTGCCAGCAGTTGGGGGACAGAAGAGACCCAGTACTTC. Translated, it gives CASSWGTEETQYF.

V is TRBV11-3 and J is TRBJ2-1; D ambiguous. CDR1 and CDR2 (germline): SGHNT, YENEEA. Trimming shortened V by 2 bases and J by 0 bases, and 14 bases separated the two germline ends. This CDR3 is built from 17 residues. The CDR3 protein is CASSLTPWRSSYNEQFF. The CDR3 nucleotides read TGTGCCAGCAGCTTAACCCCGTGGCGTAGCTCCTACAATGAGCAGTTCTTC.